The 30 T cell receptor beta chains presented below share a single source sample, sequenced in a study of cytomegalovirus exposure and HLA in healthy donors. The PCR had 60 Vbeta and 13 Jbeta primers. Data came from immunoSEQ multiplex PCR; TCRdb stores just in-frame clones and leaves some out. Its clone listing holds about 72,000 clones. The sample taken for sequencing was PBMCs. The receptor source for this set is a man in his forties in good health and CMV-seronegative.

The chain carries TRBV6-1 and TRBJ1-6; perhaps TRBD1 as D (5 bases). The CDR3 is 15 residues long. CDR1 MNHNS and CDR2 SASEGT come from the germline V gene. Between the trimmed V and J ends, which lost 11 bases and 1 base, there was a span of 15 bases. In nucleotides, the CDR3 is TGTGCCGGAGGGGTGGTTGGGTCCTATAATTCACCCCTCCACTTT. Translation: CAGGVVGSYNSPLHF.

Remarks on this clone: The sample contains more than one DNA sequence encoding this CDR3. The V and J genes are TRBV18 and TRBJ1-1; D uncertain. V was cut by 2 bases and J by 6 bases, with 16 bases left in between. Germline CDR1 is KGHSH and CDR2 is LQKENI. This CDR3 has 15 residues. The CDR3, as DNA: TGTGCCAGCTCACCAGTGGAGGGTTTGGACGCTGAAGCTTTCTTT. This gives the protein CASSPVEGLDAEAFF.

The chain couples TRBV21-1 to TRBJ1-5; the table's D call TRBD1 went unverified against the DNA. TRBV21-1 is a known pseudogene. This CDR3 has 14 residues. The CDR3 region is CASSTTGPLRAQHF. CDR3 bases: TGTGCCAGCAGCACGACAGGGCCTTTGAGGGCCCAGCATTTT.

The genes are TRBV6-4 and TRBJ2-1; 10 bases match TRBD2. The ends lost 2 bases at V and 6 bases at J; junction bases unmatched: 4. Germline CDR1 MRHNA, CDR2 SNTAGT. The CDR3 contains 15 residues. The CDR3 DNA reads as TGTGCCAGCAGTGACCAGCGGGGGGGTCCCAATGAGCAGTTCTTC. This sequence encodes CASSDQRGGPNEQFF.

CDR3 nucleotide sequence: TGTGCCAGCAAGACTAGCGGGGGGTACCAAGAGACCCAGTACTTC. Its protein is CASKTSGGYQETQYF. The rearrangement links TRBV7-8 to TRBJ2-5; 13 nucleotides align to TRBD2. V shed 7 bases, J shed 0 bases, and the junction held 2 bases outside the gene matches. This CDR3 spans 15 amino acids. Germline-derived CDR1 and CDR2 are SGHVS and FQNEAQ.

The V gene is TRBV30, the J gene TRBJ1-5; TRBD1 aligns across 9 bases. Per germline, CDR1 GTSNPN and CDR2 SVGIG (reference sequence). V gave up 5 bases and J gave up 7 bases; unmatched junction bases: 6. CDR3 length: 13 residues. For the CDR3, the DNA is TGTGCCTGGGCTAACAGGGGGCTCCAGCCCCAGCATTTT. Translation: CAWANRGLQPQHF.

The chain combines TRBV6-5 with TRBJ2-7, with D maybe TRBD2 (7 bases). The CDR3 is made up of 11 amino acids. Looked up from germline, CDR1 is MNHEY and CDR2 is SVGAGI. V was shortened by 5 bases and J by 11 bases, with 13 bases between the two germline ends. The CDR3, as DNA: TGTGCCAGCAGTGGGGGGGGCAGGGAGTACTTC. This translates into CASSGGGREYF.

The gene calls are TRBV29-1 and TRBJ1-1; no clear D. Germline-derived CDR1 and CDR2 are SQVTM and ANQGSEA. V gave up 6 bases and J gave up 6 bases, with 11 bases separating them. The CDR3 is 11 residues long. This chain's CDR3 is CSVRQEAEAFF. The CDR3 nucleotides are TGCAGCGTCCGTCAGGAGGCTGAAGCTTTCTTT.

The chain has TRBV6-5 and TRBJ1-1; 7 nucleotides agree with TRBD1. The CDR3 has 13 amino acids. Germline loops: CDR1 MNHEY, CDR2 SVGAGI. V was pared by 10 bases and J by 6 bases, with 11 bases of the junction left unmatched. The CDR3 loop reads CATRGRQGPEAFF. CDR3 coding DNA: TGTGCCACCAGGGGGAGACAGGGCCCTGAAGCTTTCTTT.

This chain connects TRBV10-1 to TRBJ2-3, with 8 bases that match TRBD2. This CDR3 region has 15 residues. The V gene end was trimmed by 2 bases and the J gene end by 5 bases; junction bases not matched to a gene: 6. The germline V gene encodes CDR1 WNHNN and CDR2 SYGVQD (reference sequence). As DNA, the CDR3 is TGCGCCAGCAGTGAGCCTACGGGGGGGCTAGATACGCAGTATTTT. It encodes CASSEPTGGLDTQYF.

The rearrangement links TRBV30 to TRBJ1-6; D gene unclear. Germline values: CDR1 GTSNPN, CDR2 SVGIG (reference sequence). Trimming took off 2 bases at V and 7 bases at J, with 9 bases between the two ends. The CDR3 consists of 13 residues. CDR3 in DNA: TGTGCCTGGAGTAGAGACGGGAATTCACCCCTCCACTTT. Amino acids: CAWSRDGNSPLHF.

The chain recombines TRBV19 with TRBJ1-1; D uncertain. Trimming cost V 5 bases and J 5 bases, with 9 bases left between them. Per the germline V gene, CDR1 is LNHDA and CDR2 is SQIVND (reference sequence). The CDR3 consists of 12 residues. This CDR3 is CASSPRSTEAFF. The CDR3 DNA follows: TGTGCCAGTAGTCCCAGGTCAACTGAAGCTTTCTTT. Drawing the rest from reference TRBV19 and TRBJ1-1, the complete variable domain is DGGITQSPKYLFRKEGQNVTLSCEQNLNHDAMYWYRQDPGQGLRLIYYSQIVNDFQKGDIAEGYSVSREKKESFPLTVTSAQKNPTAFYLCASSPRSTEAFFGQGTRLTVV.

In DNA form, the CDR3 reads TGTGCCACTAGCGTAATGGCAGTTTCCTACAATGAGCAGTTCTTC. Residues: CATSVMAVSYNEQFF. The chain employs TRBV19 and TRBJ2-1; a possible D gene is TRBD2 (6 bases). Trimming took 10 bases from V and 1 from J, leaving 17 bases between them. This CDR3 has 15 amino acids. CDR1 is LNHDA and CDR2 is SQIVND in the germline V gene (reference sequence).

CDR3 region: CAISWGTSSLGDEQFF. The CDR3 DNA is TGTGCCATCAGTTGGGGAACTAGTTCCTTGGGAGATGAGCAGTTCTTC. The chain links TRBV10-3 to TRBJ2-1; TRBD2 might be the D (5 bases). Germline CDR1 reads ENHRY; CDR2 reads SYGVKD. This CDR3 comprises 16 residues. Trimming took off 5 bases at V and 8 bases at J, with 22 bases between the two ends.

In nucleotides, the CDR3 is TGTGCCAGCAGTGCACAGGGCAATCAGCCCCAGCATTTT. Translated: CASSAQGNQPQHF. The chain couples TRBV6-5 to TRBJ1-5; weak D call: TRBD1 (5 bases). Per the germline V gene, CDR1 is MNHEY and CDR2 is SVGAGI. V gave up 5 bases and J gave up 2 bases, with 7 bases separating them. CDR3 length: 13 amino acids.

This sequence joins TRBV10-2 and TRBJ2-1; D gene ambiguous. Trimming left V 6 bases short and J 10 bases short, with 13 bases between. This CDR3 contains 12 residues. Germline V lookup: CDR1 WSHSY, CDR2 SAAADI. For the CDR3, the DNA is TGCGCCAGCAGCGTGGTGTTGGAGGAGCAGTTCTTC. Translating gives CASSVVLEEQFF.

V and J are TRBV4-1 and TRBJ1-5; D is perhaps TRBD1 (5 bases). Trimming cost V 0 bases and J 7 bases, with 13 bases left between them. Germline values: CDR1 MGHRA, CDR2 YSYEKL. The length of the CDR3 is 15 residues. The CDR3 sequence: CASSQDTGGRQPQHF. The CDR3 DNA follows: TGCGCCAGCAGCCAAGATACGGGGGGGAGGCAGCCCCAGCATTTT.

In regard to this clone: The same CDR3 arises from other DNA sequences in this sample as well. CDR3: CASSLDPGAEAFF. The DNA of the CDR3 is TGCGCCAGCAGCTTGGATCCGGGGGCTGAAGCTTTCTTT. V gene TRBV5-1 combines with J gene TRBJ1-1; TRBD1 might be the D (5 bases). CDR1 is SGHRS and CDR2 is YFSETQ in the germline V gene. The CDR3 sequence is 13 residues long. V shed 0 bases and J shed 6 bases, with 9 bases lying between them.

The chain recombines TRBV6-5 with TRBJ2-4; a weak D match, TRBD2 (5 bases). Per germline, CDR1 MNHEY and CDR2 SVGAGI. The CDR3 is 16 residues long. Trimming pared 2 bases from V and 1 base from J, leaving 12 bases between. The CDR3 spells CASSYEGNGAKNIQYF. For the CDR3, the DNA is TGTGCCAGCAGTTACGAGGGCAACGGGGCCAAAAACATTCAGTACTTC.

V gene TRBV5-1 combines with J gene TRBJ2-6; 8 bases are a match to TRBD1. Germline V gene sequence: CDR1 SGHRS, CDR2 YFSETQ. CDR3 size: 17 residues. The V segment lost 4 bases and the J segment 4 bases; nucleotides outside the gene matches: 10. CDR3 in DNA: TGCGCCAGCAGCCCTCGGACAGGGACCGCAGGGGCCAACGTCCTGACTTTC. Its protein product is CASSPRTGTAGANVLTF.

V usage is TRBV7-9 and J usage is TRBJ2-1; D perhaps matches TRBD2 (5 bases). V lost 4 bases to trimming and J lost 12 bases, with 16 bases between them. Per the germline V gene, CDR1 is SEHNR and CDR2 is FQNEAQ (reference sequence). CDR3 length: 13 amino acids. For the CDR3, the DNA is TGTGCCAGCAGCTCCCTAGGCGTCCTAGCGCAGTTCTTC. Translation gives CASSSLGVLAQFF.

J is TRBJ1-2 and V is TRBV30, with 8 nucleotides matching TRBD1. The V gene's germline CDR1 is GTSNPN and CDR2 SVGIG (reference sequence). The CDR3 is 13 amino acids. Losses at the gene ends were 2 bases for V and 3 bases for J; bases not matched to a gene: 2. In DNA form, the CDR3 reads TGTGCCTGGAGTTCAGGGGGCCACTATGGCTACACCTTC. Protein sequence: CAWSSGGHYGYTF.

The chain joins TRBV2 to TRBJ2-3; 9 bases are a match to TRBD2. V dropped 4 bases and J dropped 0; count of bases not matched to a gene: 8. The CDR3 is made up of 17 amino acids. CDR1 and CDR2 from the germline V gene are SNHLY and FYNNEI. The CDR3 sequence is CASSGVAGAISTDTQYF. In DNA form, the CDR3 reads TGTGCCAGCAGTGGGGTAGCGGGGGCCATTAGCACAGATACGCAGTATTTT. Variable domain in full (rest from reference TRBV2 and TRBJ2-3): EPEVTQTPSHQVTQMGQEVILRCVPISNHLYFYWYRQILGQKVEFLVSFYNNEISEKSEIFDDQFSVERPDGSNFTLKIRSTKLEDSAMYFCASSGVAGAISTDTQYFGPGTRLTVL.

This chain links TRBV4-1 with TRBJ1-4, with unresolved D. There are 15 residues in the CDR3. Trimming cost V 1 base and J 6 bases, with 12 bases left between them. Per the germline V gene, CDR1 is MGHRA and CDR2 is YSYEKL. CDR3 bases: TGCGCCAGCAGCCAAGTTCCGGGCGGGGATGAAAAACTGTTTTTT. It codes for CASSQVPGGDEKLFF.

The chain carries TRBV6-4 and TRBJ2-6; 9 positions agree with TRBD1. This CDR3 has 20 residues. J lost 0 bases, V lost 0 bases, and 9 bases had no gene match. The germline V gene has CDR1 MRHNA and CDR2 SNTAGT. The CDR3 DNA reads TGTGCCAGCAGTGACTCGACCGCGGGACAGGGTCCCTCTGGGGCCAACGTCCTGACTTTC. This gives the protein CASSDSTAGQGPSGANVLTF.

The chain joins TRBV29-1 to TRBJ1-1; 9 bases align to TRBD1. J gave up 2 bases and V 7 bases, and 5 bases lay outside the gene matches. The CDR3 covers 13 residues. CDR1 is SQVTM and CDR2 is ANQGSEA in the germline V gene. The CDR3 DNA reads TGCAGCGGCGCGGGACAGGGAAACACTGAAGCTTTCTTT. Protein: CSGAGQGNTEAFF.

The rearrangement uses TRBV5-1 and TRBJ2-5; maybe TRBD1 (6 bases). Germline V CDR1 and CDR2: SGHRS, YFSETQ. The V end lost 2 bases, the J end lost 4 bases, and 12 bases lay between the germline ends. The length of the CDR3 is 14 residues. CDR3 sequence (DNA): TGCGCCAGCAGCTTTCAGGGGCGTGTAGAGACCCAGTACTTC. Protein: CASSFQGRVETQYF.

The chain carries TRBV5-1 and TRBJ1-1; D is possibly TRBD1 (5 bases). This CDR3 has 14 amino acids. Per the germline V gene, CDR1 is SGHRS and CDR2 is YFSETQ. V was trimmed by 4 bases and J by 3 bases, leaving 13 bases between them. CDR3 protein: CASSQGVSDTEAFF. CDR3 bases: TGCGCCAGCAGCCAAGGGGTTTCGGACACTGAAGCTTTCTTT.

V and J are TRBV6-6 and TRBJ2-3; D not certain. Between the trimmed V and J ends, which lost 8 bases and 0 bases, there was a span of 12 bases. This CDR3 has 14 residues. Looked up from germline, CDR1 is MNHNY and CDR2 is SVGAGI (reference sequence). The DNA of the CDR3 is TGTGCCAGCTTCTACAGTACTAGCACAGATACGCAGTATTTT. It translates to CASFYSTSTDTQYF.

Remarks on this clone: In the same sample, other DNA sequences code for this CDR3. The chain has TRBV5-1 and TRBJ1-2; TRBD1 matches 12 bases. The CDR3 has 14 residues. The trim removed 5 bases at V and 3 bases at J, leaving 2 bases unmatched. Germline-derived CDR1 and CDR2 are SGHRS and YFSETQ. The CDR3 DNA reads TGCGCCAGCAGGGGACAGGGGGCTCACTATGGCTACACCTTC. Translation: CASRGQGAHYGYTF. The full variable domain, its missing parts supplied by reference TRBV5-1 and TRBJ1-2, is KAGVTQTPRYLIKTRGQQVTLSCSPISGHRSVSWYQQTPGQGLQFLFEYFSETQRNKGNFPGRFSGRQFSNSRSEMNVSTLELGDSALYLCASRGQGAHYGYTFGSGTRLTVV.